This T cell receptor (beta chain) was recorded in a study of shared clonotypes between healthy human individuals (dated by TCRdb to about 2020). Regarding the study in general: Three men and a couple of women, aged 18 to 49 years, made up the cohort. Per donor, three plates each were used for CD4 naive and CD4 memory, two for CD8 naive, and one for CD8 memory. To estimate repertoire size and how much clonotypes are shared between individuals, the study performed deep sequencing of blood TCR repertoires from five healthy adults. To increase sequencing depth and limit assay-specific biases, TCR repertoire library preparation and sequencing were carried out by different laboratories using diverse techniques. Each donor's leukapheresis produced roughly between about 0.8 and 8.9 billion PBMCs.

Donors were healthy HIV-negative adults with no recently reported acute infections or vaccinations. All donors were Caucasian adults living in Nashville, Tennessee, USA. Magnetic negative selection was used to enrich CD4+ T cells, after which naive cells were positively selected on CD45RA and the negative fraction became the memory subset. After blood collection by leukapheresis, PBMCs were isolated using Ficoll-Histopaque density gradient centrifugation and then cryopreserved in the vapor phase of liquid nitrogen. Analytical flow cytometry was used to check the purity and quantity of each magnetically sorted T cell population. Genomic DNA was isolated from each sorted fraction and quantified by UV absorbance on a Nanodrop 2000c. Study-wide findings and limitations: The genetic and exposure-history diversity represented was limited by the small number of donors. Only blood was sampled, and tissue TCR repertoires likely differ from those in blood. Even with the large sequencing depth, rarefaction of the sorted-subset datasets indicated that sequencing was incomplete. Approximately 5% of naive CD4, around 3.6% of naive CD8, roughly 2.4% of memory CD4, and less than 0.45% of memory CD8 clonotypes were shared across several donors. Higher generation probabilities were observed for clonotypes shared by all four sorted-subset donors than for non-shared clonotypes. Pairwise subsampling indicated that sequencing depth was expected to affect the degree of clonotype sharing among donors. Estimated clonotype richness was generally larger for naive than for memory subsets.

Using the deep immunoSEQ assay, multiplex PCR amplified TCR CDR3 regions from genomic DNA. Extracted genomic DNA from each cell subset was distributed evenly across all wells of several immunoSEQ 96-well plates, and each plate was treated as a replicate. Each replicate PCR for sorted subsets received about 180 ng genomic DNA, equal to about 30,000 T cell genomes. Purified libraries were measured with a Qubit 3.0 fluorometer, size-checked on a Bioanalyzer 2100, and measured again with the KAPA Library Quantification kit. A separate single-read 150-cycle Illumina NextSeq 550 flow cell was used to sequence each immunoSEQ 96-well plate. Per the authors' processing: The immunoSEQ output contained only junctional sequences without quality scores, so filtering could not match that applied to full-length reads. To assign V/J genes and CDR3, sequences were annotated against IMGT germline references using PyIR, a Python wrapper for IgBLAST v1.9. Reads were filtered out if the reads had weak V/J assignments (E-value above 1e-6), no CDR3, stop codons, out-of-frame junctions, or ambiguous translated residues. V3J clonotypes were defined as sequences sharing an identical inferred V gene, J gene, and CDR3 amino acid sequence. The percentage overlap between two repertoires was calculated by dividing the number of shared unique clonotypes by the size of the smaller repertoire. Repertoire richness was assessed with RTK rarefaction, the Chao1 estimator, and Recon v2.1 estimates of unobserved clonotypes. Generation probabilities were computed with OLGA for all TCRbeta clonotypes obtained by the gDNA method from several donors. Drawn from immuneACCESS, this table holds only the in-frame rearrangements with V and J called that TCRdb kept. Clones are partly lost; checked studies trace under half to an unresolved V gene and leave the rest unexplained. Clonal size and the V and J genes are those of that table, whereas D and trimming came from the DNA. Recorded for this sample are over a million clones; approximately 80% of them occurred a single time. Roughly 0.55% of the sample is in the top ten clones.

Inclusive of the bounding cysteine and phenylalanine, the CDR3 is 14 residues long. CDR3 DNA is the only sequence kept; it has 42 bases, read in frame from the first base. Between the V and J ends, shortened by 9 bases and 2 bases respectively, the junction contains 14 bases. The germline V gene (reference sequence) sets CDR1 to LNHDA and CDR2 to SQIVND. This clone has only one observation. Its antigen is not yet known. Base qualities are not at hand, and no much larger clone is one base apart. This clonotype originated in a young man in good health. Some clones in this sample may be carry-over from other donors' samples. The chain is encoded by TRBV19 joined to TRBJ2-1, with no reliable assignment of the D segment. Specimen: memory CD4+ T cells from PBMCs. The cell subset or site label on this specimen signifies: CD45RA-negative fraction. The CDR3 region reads CASSAGLTYNEQFF. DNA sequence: TGTGCCAGCTCAGCCGGGCTAACCTACAATGAGCAGTTCTTC.